This T cell receptor beta chain was retrieved from a study of T cell changes during pregnancy in multiple sclerosis. The data were produced by immunoSEQ multiplex PCR, yet TCRdb's version contains in-frame clones alone and is incomplete. Among roughly 45,000 clones listed, roughly 94% were seen once. The CDR3 is 12 amino acids. Trimming left V 1 base short and J 5 bases short, with 8 bases between. Germline values: CDR1 GTSNPN, CDR2 SVGIG (reference sequence). The receptor comes from a female donor with multiple sclerosis, enrolled in a pregnancy study. This chain connects TRBV30 to TRBJ1-2; D unresolved. Sequenced here: CD8+ T cells from peripheral blood mononuclear cells, sampled in the first trimester of pregnancy. As DNA, the CDR3 is TGTGCCTGGAGTGCAACTCTATATGGCTACACCTTC. Translation gives CAWSATLYGYTF. The whole variable domain, filled in from reference TRBV30 and TRBJ1-2, reads SQTIHQWPATLVQPVGSPLSLECTVEGTSNPNLYWYRQAAGRGLQLLFYSVGIGQISSEVPQNLSASRPQDRQFILSSKKLLLSDSGFYLCAWSATLYGYTFGSGTRLTVV.